This TCR beta chain was observed in a study of graft-versus-host responses after intestinal transplantation. Regarding this clone: Antigen: not known.

Germline loops: CDR1 SGHNT, CDR2 YYREEE (reference sequence). The CDR3 sequence is 14 residues long. V shed 1 base and J shed 3 bases, with 11 bases lying between them. The table came from immunoSEQ multiplex PCR; TCRdb's copy has only in-frame clones and leaves some out. The sample lists tens of thousands of clones, about 90% occurring once. Sequenced here: unstimulated CD8+ T cells sorted from spleen or lymph node cells, sampled before intestinal transplant. The V gene is TRBV5-4, the J gene TRBJ2-7; TRBD1 is a possible D gene (5 bases). The TCR originated in a human donor who received an intestinal transplant. The CDR3, as DNA: TGTGCCAGCAGCTTGCAAGCCCAGGGCTACGAGCAGTACTTC. Protein: CASSLQAQGYEQYF.